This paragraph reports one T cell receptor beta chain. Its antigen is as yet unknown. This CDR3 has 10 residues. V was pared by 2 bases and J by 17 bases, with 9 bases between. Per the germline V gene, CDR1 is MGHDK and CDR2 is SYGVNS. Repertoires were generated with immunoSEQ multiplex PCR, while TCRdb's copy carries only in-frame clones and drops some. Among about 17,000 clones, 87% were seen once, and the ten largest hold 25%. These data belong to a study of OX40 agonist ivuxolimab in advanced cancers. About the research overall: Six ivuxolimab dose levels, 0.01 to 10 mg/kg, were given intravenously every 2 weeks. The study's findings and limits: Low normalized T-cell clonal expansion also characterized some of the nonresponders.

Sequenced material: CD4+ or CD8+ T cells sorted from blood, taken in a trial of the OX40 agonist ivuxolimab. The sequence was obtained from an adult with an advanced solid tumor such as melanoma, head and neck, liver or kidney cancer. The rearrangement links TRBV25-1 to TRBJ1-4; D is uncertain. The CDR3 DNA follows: TGTGCCAGCAGTGAAGGACGGGTATTTTTT. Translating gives CASSEGRVFF.